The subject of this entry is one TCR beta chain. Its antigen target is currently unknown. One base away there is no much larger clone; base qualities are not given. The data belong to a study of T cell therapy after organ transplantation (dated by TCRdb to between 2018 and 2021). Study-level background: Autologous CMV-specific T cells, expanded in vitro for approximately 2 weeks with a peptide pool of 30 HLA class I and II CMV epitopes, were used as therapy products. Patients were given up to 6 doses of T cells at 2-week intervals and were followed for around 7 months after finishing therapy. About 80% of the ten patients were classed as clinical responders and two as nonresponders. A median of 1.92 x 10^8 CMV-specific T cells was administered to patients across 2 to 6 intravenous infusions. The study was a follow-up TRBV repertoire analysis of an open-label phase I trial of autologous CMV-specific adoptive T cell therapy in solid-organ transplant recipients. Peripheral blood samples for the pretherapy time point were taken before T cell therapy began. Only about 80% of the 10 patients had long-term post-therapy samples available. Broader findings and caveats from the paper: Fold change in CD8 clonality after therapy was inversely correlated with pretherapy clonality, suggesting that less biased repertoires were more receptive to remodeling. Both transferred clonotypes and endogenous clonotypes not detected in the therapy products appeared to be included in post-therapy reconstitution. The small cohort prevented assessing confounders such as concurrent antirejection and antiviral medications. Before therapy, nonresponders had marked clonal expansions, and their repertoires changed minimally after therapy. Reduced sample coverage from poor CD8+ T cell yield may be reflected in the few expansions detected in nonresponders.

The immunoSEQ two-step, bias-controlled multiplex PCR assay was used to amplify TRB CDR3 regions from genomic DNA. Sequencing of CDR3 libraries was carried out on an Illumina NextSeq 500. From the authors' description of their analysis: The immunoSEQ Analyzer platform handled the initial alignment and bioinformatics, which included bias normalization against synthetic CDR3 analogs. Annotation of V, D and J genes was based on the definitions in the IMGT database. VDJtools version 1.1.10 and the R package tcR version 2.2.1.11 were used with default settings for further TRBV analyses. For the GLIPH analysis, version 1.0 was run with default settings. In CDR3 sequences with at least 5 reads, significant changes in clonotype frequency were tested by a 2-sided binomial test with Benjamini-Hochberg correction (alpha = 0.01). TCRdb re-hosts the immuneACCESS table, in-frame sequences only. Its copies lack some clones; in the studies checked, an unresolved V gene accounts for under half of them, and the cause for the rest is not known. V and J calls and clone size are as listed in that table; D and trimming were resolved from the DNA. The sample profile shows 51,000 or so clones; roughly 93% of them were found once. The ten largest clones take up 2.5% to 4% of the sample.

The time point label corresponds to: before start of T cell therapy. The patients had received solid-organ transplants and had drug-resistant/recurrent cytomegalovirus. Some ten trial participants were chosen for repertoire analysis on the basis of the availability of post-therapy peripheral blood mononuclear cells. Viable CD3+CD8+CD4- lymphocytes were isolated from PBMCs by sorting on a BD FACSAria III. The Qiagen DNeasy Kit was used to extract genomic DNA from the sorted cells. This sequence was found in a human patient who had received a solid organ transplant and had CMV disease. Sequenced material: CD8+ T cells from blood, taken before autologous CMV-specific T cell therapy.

The CDR3 protein is CATDNRDRAHEQYF. The base sequence is TGTGCTACCGACAACCGGGACAGGGCACACGAGCAGTACTTC. The rearranged segments are TRBV2 and TRBJ2-7, with 9 junctional bases fitting TRBD1. The CDR3 has 14 amino acids, counting the end cysteine and phenylalanine. Of the read, only the CDR3 DNA is kept; its 42 bases are in frame from base 1. The germline V gene sets CDR1 to SNHLY and CDR2 to FYNNEI.